This T cell receptor (beta chain) stems from a study of radiation and T cells in renal cell carcinoma. Generated by immunoSEQ multiplex PCR, the TCRdb table keeps only in-frame clones and is missing some. The sample includes 15,000 to 20,000 clones, 55% seen only once; the top ten take approximately 10%. Treatment of the sample: 15 Gy SBRT to primary tumor, nephrectomy 4 weeks later. The tumor was a clear cell renal cell carcinoma. As concerns this clone: The target antigen is unknown.

This CDR3 comprises 15 residues. Germline CDR1 is SGHTA and CDR2 is FQGNSA. Trimming cost V 5 bases and J 0 bases, with 12 bases left between them. Study observations and caveats: Baseline intratumoral clonotype presence is unknown without pretreatment biopsies.

This receptor was taken from a man aged 50 to 60 with renal cell carcinoma. This specimen consisted of tumor tissue, obtained from a patient whose treatment included radiotherapy and nephrectomy. The rearrangement uses TRBV7-2 and TRBJ2-3; unclear D gene. CDR3 nucleotide sequence: TGTGCCAGCAGCCCAGCCTACCAGAGCACAGATACGCAGTATTTT. Its protein is CASSPAYQSTDTQYF.